This section outlines one TCR beta chain sequence together with its context. Its specificity is not known. The sample originates from a study of T cell responses to AZD1222 COVID-19 vaccine. Method: immunoSEQ multiplex PCR; TCRdb's copy keeps in-frame clones and lacks some. This table holds 75,000 to 100,000 clones, approximately 90% found once. Germline V gene lookup returns CDR1 SGDLS and CDR2 YYNGEE. The ends lost 0 bases at V and 1 base at J; junction bases unmatched: 8. CDR3 length: 17 amino acids. Study outcomes and limitations: Donors, mostly white British, included more females; clonal diversity was possibly underestimated. Only 6 or 7 people who got AZD1222 tested seropositive at baseline.

The V and J genes are TRBV9 and TRBJ1-1; 8 nucleotides match TRBD1. This TCR derives from an adult in good health. The sequencing here drew on peripheral blood, taken on day 0 of AZD1222 vaccination. The chain's CDR3 is CASSVAQGQGPNTEAFF. As DNA, the CDR3 is TGTGCCAGCAGCGTAGCCCAAGGACAGGGACCGAACACTGAAGCTTTCTTT. Using reference TRBV9 and TRBJ1-1 for the parts outside the CDR3, the full variable domain is DSGVTQTPKHLITATGQRVTLRCSPRSGDLSVYWYQQSLDQGLQFLIQYYNGEERAKGNILERFSAQQFPDLHSELNLSSLELGDSALYFCASSVAQGQGPNTEAFFGQGTRLTVV.